The present TCR beta chain was sequenced within a study of cytotoxic CD8 clonotypes in ibrutinib-treated CLL. About the research overall: Recorded responses included around 24 partial and 2 complete; following median about 68 months, approximately 15 stayed remitted and 12 progressed. Sequencing produced an average of 255,043 productive templates and tens of thousands of productive rearrangements per sample.

Germline values: CDR1 SGHTA, CDR2 FQGTGA. The CDR3 consists of 16 residues. Trimming took 1 base from V and 3 from J, leaving 10 bases between them. Notes on the study in general: Sustained-remission patients were sampled at different times than progressing patients were.

This clone has just one count. Its antigen is unknown. As input for TCR beta libraries, approximately 2 micrograms of genomic DNA came from cryopreserved PBMCs. Produced via immunoSEQ multiplex PCR; TCRdb's table is partial and in-frame only. The table lists some 85,000 clones, around 77% of them singletons. Sample: PBMCs, taken after 24 months of ibrutinib treatment. This TCR was sampled from a human donor with chronic lymphocytic leukemia. The genes are TRBV7-3 and TRBJ2-6, with a weak D call TRBD1 (5 bases). This CDR3 reads CASSLSLGLGANVLTF. The CDR3 region has the DNA TGTGCCAGCAGCTTAAGTCTGGGGCTTGGGGCCAACGTCCTGACTTTC.